The 26 T cell receptor beta chains presented below share a single source sample, sequenced in a study of OX40 agonist ivuxolimab in advanced cancers. Only in-frame clones appear in the TCRdb table, and some are missing; sequencing was by immunoSEQ multiplex PCR. This table has 45,000 to 65,000 clones, around 85% appearing once. Sequenced here: CD4+ or CD8+ T cells sorted from blood, sampled in a trial of the OX40 agonist ivuxolimab. The receptors derive from an adult with an advanced solid tumor such as melanoma, head and neck, liver or kidney cancer.

The chain employs TRBV19 and TRBJ2-7, with D perhaps assigned TRBD1 or TRBD2 (5 bases each). The germline V gene has CDR1 LNHDA and CDR2 SQIVND (reference sequence). The CDR3 totals 13 residues. V was cut by 7 bases and J by 3 bases, with 13 bases left in between. CDR3 in amino acids: CASKGTPGYEQYF. The CDR3 region has the DNA TGTGCCAGTAAAGGGACCCCTGGCTACGAGCAGTACTTC.

The CDR3 bases are TGTGCCAGCAGCTTCGCCGGCAGGGAAAACTACGAGCAGTACTTC. It codes for CASSFAGRENYEQYF. This chain joins TRBV5-4 and TRBJ2-7, with D perhaps TRBD1 (5 bases). CDR1 is SGHNT and CDR2 is YYREEE in the germline V gene (reference sequence). CDR3 length equals 15 residues. Trimming removed 2 bases at V and 3 bases at J, with 15 bases between.

This chain links TRBV2 with TRBJ1-1; a weak D match, TRBD1 (6 bases). The CDR3 is 16 residues long. V was cut by 3 bases and J by 2 bases, with 16 bases left in between. CDR1 is SNHLY and CDR2 is FYNNEI in the germline V gene. The CDR3 DNA is TGTGCCAGCAGTGAGATGCAATGGGGGCTTAACACTGAAGCTTTCTTT. This encodes CASSEMQWGLNTEAFF.

The rearrangement uses TRBV2 and TRBJ2-1; 7 nucleotides agree with TRBD1. The germline V gene encodes CDR1 SNHLY and CDR2 FYNNEI. CDR3 size: 14 residues. Trimming removed 8 bases from V and 8 bases from J; junction bases left unmatched: 12. CDR3 amino acids: CASCLDRIGDEQFF. CDR3 sequence (DNA): TGTGCCAGCTGCCTGGACAGGATCGGAGATGAGCAGTTCTTC.

The chain carries TRBV5-1 and TRBJ2-3, with D perhaps matching TRBD2 (5 bases). This CDR3 region has 14 residues. The V gene lost 5 bases and the J gene lost 3 bases, with 13 bases spanning the gap. Germline V gene lookup returns CDR1 SGHRS and CDR2 YFSETQ. CDR3 protein: CASRGAVSTDTQYF. The DNA of the CDR3 is TGCGCCAGCAGGGGAGCCGTATCGACAGATACGCAGTATTTT. Combining the CDR3 with reference TRBV5-1 and TRBJ2-3 gives the whole variable domain KAGVTQTPRYLIKTRGQQVTLSCSPISGHRSVSWYQQTPGQGLQFLFEYFSETQRNKGNFPGRFSGRQFSNSRSEMNVSTLELGDSALYLCASRGAVSTDTQYFGPGTRLTVL.

The chain recombines TRBV11-2 with TRBJ2-5; D might be TRBD1 or TRBD2, each matching 5 bases. V lost 2 bases and J 0 bases, leaving 10 bases between the germline ends. Per the germline V gene, CDR1 is SGHAT and CDR2 is FQNNGV. The CDR3 length is 15 residues. CDR3 in amino acids: CASSLMGVYQETQYF. The CDR3 DNA is TGTGCCAGCAGCTTAATGGGGGTTTACCAAGAGACCCAGTACTTC.

V is TRBV2 and J is TRBJ2-5; 9 bases align to TRBD1. This CDR3 contains 15 residues. The germline CDR1 and CDR2 sequences are SNHLY and FYNNEI. V shed 5 bases and J 4 bases; nucleotides not matched to a gene: 8. CDR3 amino acids: CASSSWTGVGETQYF. Here the CDR3 DNA reads TGTGCCAGCAGTTCATGGACAGGGGTGGGAGAGACCCAGTACTTC.

The genes are TRBV6-5 and TRBJ1-5; no reliable D call. V dropped 0 bases and J dropped 5 bases, with 8 bases sitting between them. CDR1 and CDR2 (germline): MNHEY, SVGAGI. The CDR3 extends over 14 amino acids. The CDR3 reads CASSYSSEHQPQHF. Here the CDR3 DNA reads TGTGCCAGCAGTTACTCTTCCGAGCATCAGCCCCAGCATTTT.

CDR3 sequence: CASSESRPQHF. Here the CDR3 DNA reads TGTGCCAGCAGTGAATCCCGGCCCCAGCATTTT. The chain joins TRBV6-1 to TRBJ1-5, with unresolved D. The V and J ends lost 2 bases and 9 bases respectively, with 5 bases between them. This CDR3 comprises 11 residues. The germline gives CDR1 MNHNS, CDR2 SASEGT.

There are a few counts of this clone. The CDR3 loop reads CASSPPKQGAFF. CDR3 coding DNA: TGTGCCAGCAGCCCCCCCAAACAGGGGGCTTTCTTT. The chain employs TRBV28 and TRBJ1-1; 7 bases fit TRBD1. The V gene's germline CDR1 is MDHEN and CDR2 SYDVKM. CDR3 length: 12 amino acids. The V segment lost 6 bases and the J segment 11 bases; nucleotides outside the gene matches: 9.

The chain has TRBV11-2 and TRBJ1-2; tentatively, D is TRBD1 (6 bases). Germline CDR1 SGHAT, CDR2 FQNNGV. Trimming pared 5 bases from V and 2 bases from J, leaving 15 bases between. This CDR3 region has 15 residues. The chain's CDR3 is CASSQVQGANYGYTF. In DNA, the CDR3 is TGTGCCAGCAGCCAAGTACAGGGAGCCAACTATGGCTACACCTTC.

The rearrangement links TRBV6-6 to TRBJ2-5; D may be TRBD1 (6 bases). The CDR3 loop spans 14 amino acids. The germline gives CDR1 MNHNY, CDR2 SVGAGI (reference sequence). The V and J ends lost 5 bases and 4 bases respectively, with 14 bases between them. CDR3 loop: CASSPRAGVETQYF. The DNA of the CDR3 is TGTGCCAGCAGTCCCCGGGCAGGGGTAGAGACCCAGTACTTC.

This clone was observed a handful of times. This chain uses TRBV28 with TRBJ1-5, with 7 bases identical to TRBD1. The CDR3 is 12 residues long. The junction had 7 bases not matched to a gene; V was cut back by 5 bases and J by 12 bases. The V gene's germline CDR1 is MDHEN and CDR2 SYDVKM. The CDR3 DNA sequence: TGTGCCAGCAGTCTATCGACAGGGAGCCAGCATTTT. This encodes CASSLSTGSQHF. Drawing the rest from reference TRBV28 and TRBJ1-5, the complete variable domain is DVKVTQSSRYLVKRTGEKVFLECVQDMDHENMFWYRQDPGLGLRLIYFSYDVKMKEKGDIPEGYSVSREKKERFSLILESASTNQTSMYLCASSLSTGSQHFGDGTRLSIL.

The chain has TRBV7-9 and TRBJ2-7; no clear D. Trimming left V 3 bases short and J 7 bases short, with 7 bases between. Germline-derived CDR1 and CDR2 are SEHNR and FQNEAQ (reference sequence). CDR3 size: 11 residues. The CDR3 DNA sequence: TGTGCCAGCAGCTTTCAGCTAGAGCAGTACTTC. Translation: CASSFQLEQYF. Full variable domain (outside the CDR3, taken from reference TRBV7-9 and TRBJ2-7): DTGVSQNPRHKITKRGQNVTFRCDPISEHNRLYWYRQTLGQGPEFLTYFQNEAQLEKSRLLSDRFSAERPKGSFSTLEIQRTEQGDSAMYLCASSFQLEQYFGPGTRLTVT.

This chain links TRBV29-1 with TRBJ1-1; possibly TRBD1 for D (5 bases). This CDR3 has 14 amino acids. The ends were cut back, 3 bases at V and 10 bases at J, with 21 bases in the middle. Germline CDR1 SQVTM, CDR2 ANQGSEA. The CDR3, as DNA: TGCAGCGTTGACCCCAGATCCGGGCCCCAGGGAGCTTTCTTT. Residues: CSVDPRSGPQGAFF.

The chain joins TRBV27 to TRBJ2-1; 7 bases are shared with TRBD2. Germline loops: CDR1 MNHEY, CDR2 SMNVEV (reference sequence). The CDR3 is 17 amino acids. Trimming took 4 bases from V and 8 from J; bases not matched to a gene: 17. The CDR3 loop reads CASSSSVATSFIHEQFF. Written as DNA, the CDR3 is TGTGCCAGCAGTTCAAGCGTCGCGACTAGCTTTATTCATGAGCAGTTCTTC.

The rearrangement joins TRBV6-6 to TRBJ2-1; perhaps TRBD1 as D (5 bases). The CDR3 extends over 14 amino acids. V lost 2 bases and J 6 bases, leaving 11 bases between the germline ends. Germline CDR1 MNHNY, CDR2 SVGAGI (reference sequence). CDR3 DNA sequence: TGTGCCAGCAGTTACAGGGGTATGGGCAATGAGCAGTTCTTC. Protein sequence: CASSYRGMGNEQFF.

This chain joins TRBV12-5 and TRBJ2-4; 11 bases fit TRBD1. This CDR3 spans 13 amino acids. Germline loops: CDR1 LGHNT, CDR2 FRNRAP. The ends lost 3 bases at V and 15 bases at J; junction bases unmatched: 7. The CDR3 region has the DNA TGTGCTAGTGGTTTAGGGACAGGGGGTCTAGGGTACTTC. Protein sequence: CASGLGTGGLGYF.

The CDR3 sequence: CASSLDPQGEKLFF. CDR3 coding DNA: TGTGCCAGCAGCTTGGACCCCCAGGGTGAAAAACTGTTTTTT. J is TRBJ1-4 and V is TRBV5-4, with D perhaps TRBD1 (5 bases). V lost 0 bases to trimming and J lost 7 bases, with 10 bases between them. Germline-derived CDR1 and CDR2 are SGHNT and YYREEE (reference sequence). The CDR3 runs to 14 residues.

The sample holds a few counts of this clone. The CDR3, as DNA: TGTGCCTGGAGTGTCCAAGATTCCAACACCTTC. As protein: CAWSVQDSNTF. This rearrangement joins TRBV30 to TRBJ1-2, with D uncertain. From germline, CDR1 is GTSNPN and CDR2 SVGIG (reference sequence). Trimming stripped 0 bases from V and 12 bases from J, with 11 bases between. This CDR3 comprises 11 residues.

The chain is built from TRBV2 and TRBJ1-6; TRBD1 matches 9 bases. The germline V gene has CDR1 SNHLY and CDR2 FYNNEI. The CDR3 loop spans 15 amino acids. After removal of 1 base from V and 10 bases from J, the junction contained 5 bases not matched to a gene. The chain's CDR3 is CASSEVGQGWSPLHF. The DNA for the CDR3 is TGTGCCAGCAGTGAAGTTGGACAGGGGTGGTCACCCCTCCACTTT.

This chain links TRBV29-1 with TRBJ1-2; the D is unclear. Germline-derived CDR1 and CDR2 are SQVTM and ANQGSEA. This CDR3 spans 11 amino acids. V lost 7 bases and J lost 1, with 7 bases in between. The CDR3 loop reads CSGSFNYGYTF. The CDR3 DNA sequence: TGCAGCGGCTCTTTTAACTATGGCTACACCTTC.

Judged by abundance, this clone is medium-sized. Other DNA sequences in the sample encode the same CDR3. The chain uses TRBV23-1 and TRBJ2-7, with D possibly TRBD1 on 6 matching bases. TRBV23-1 qualifies as an ORF whose function is uncertain. The CDR3 has 16 amino acids. Trimming took off 0 bases at V and 2 bases at J, with 14 bases between the two ends. CDR3 region: CASSQSAPGVPYEQYF. The CDR3 DNA reads as TGCGCCAGCAGTCAATCGGCCCCAGGGGTCCCCTACGAGCAGTACTTC.

The gene calls are TRBV30 and TRBJ1-6; D not certain. Germline V gives CDR1 GTSNPN, CDR2 SVGIG (reference sequence). V lost 8 bases to trimming and J lost 0 bases, with 14 bases between them. The CDR3 is 15 residues long. CDR3 loop: CALAGRSSYNSPLHF. The CDR3 nucleotides are TGTGCCCTCGCCGGCAGGAGCTCCTATAATTCACCCCTCCACTTT.

This chain connects TRBV18 to TRBJ2-2, with 9 positions matching TRBD1. V lost 1 base, J lost 4 bases, and 4 bases stayed unmatched. The germline V gene encodes CDR1 KGHSH and CDR2 LQKENI. The CDR3 loop spans 16 amino acids. CDR3 protein: CASSPLSTGGTGELFF. The DNA of the CDR3 is TGTGCCAGCTCACCACTTTCGACAGGGGGCACCGGGGAGCTGTTTTTT.

This clone was seen once. The chain is built from TRBV10-3 and TRBJ1-1; no reliable D call. The V gene lost 2 bases and the J gene lost 7 bases, with 23 bases spanning the gap. From germline, CDR1 is ENHRY and CDR2 SYGVKD. The CDR3 sequence is 17 residues long. CDR3 region: CAISEGDGRPQLFEAFF. CDR3 DNA sequence: TGTGCCATCAGTGAGGGTGACGGCAGGCCCCAATTGTTTGAAGCTTTCTTT.